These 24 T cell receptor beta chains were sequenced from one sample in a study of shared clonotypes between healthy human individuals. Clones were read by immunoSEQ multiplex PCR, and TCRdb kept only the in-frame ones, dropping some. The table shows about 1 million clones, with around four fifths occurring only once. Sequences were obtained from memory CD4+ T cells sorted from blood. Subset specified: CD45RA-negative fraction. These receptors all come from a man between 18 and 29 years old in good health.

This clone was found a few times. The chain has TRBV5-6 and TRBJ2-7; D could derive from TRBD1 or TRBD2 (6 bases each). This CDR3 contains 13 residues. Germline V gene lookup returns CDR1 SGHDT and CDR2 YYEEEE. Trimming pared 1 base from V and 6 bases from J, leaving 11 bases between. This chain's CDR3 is CASSLNREAEQYF. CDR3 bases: TGTGCCAGCAGCTTGAACAGGGAGGCCGAGCAGTACTTC.

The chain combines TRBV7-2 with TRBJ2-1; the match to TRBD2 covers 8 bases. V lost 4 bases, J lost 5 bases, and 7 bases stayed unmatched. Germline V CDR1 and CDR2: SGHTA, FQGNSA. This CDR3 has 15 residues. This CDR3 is CASSSVSGGHNEQFF. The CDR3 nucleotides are TGTGCCAGCAGCTCCGTTTCGGGGGGGCACAATGAGCAGTTCTTC.

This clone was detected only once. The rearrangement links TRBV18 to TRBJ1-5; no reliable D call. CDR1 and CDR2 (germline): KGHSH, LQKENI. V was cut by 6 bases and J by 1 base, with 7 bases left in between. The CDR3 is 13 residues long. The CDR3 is CASSSQSNQPQHF. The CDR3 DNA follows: TGTGCCAGCTCGAGCCAGAGCAATCAGCCCCAGCATTTT.

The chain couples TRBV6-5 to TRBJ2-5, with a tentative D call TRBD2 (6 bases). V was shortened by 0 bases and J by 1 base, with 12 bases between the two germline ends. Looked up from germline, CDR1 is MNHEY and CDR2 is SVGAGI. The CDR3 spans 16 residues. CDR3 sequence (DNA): TGTGCCAGCAGTTACTCGACTGCGGGGACCCAAGAGACCCAGTACTTC. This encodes CASSYSTAGTQETQYF.

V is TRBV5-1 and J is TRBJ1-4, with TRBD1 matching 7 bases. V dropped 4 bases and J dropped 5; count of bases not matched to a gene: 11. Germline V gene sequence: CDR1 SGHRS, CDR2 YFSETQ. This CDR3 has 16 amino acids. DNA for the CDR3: TGCGCCAGCAGCCCAACGACGACAGGGCCAAATGAAAAACTGTTTTTT. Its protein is CASSPTTTGPNEKLFF.

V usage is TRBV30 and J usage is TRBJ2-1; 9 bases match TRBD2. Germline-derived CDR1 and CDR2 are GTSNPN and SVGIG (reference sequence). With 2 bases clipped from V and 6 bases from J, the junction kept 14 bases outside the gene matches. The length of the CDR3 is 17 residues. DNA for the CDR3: TGTGCCTGGAGTCCACTGGGACTAGCAAAGCCCCCCAATGAGCAGTTCTTC. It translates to CAWSPLGLAKPPNEQFF.

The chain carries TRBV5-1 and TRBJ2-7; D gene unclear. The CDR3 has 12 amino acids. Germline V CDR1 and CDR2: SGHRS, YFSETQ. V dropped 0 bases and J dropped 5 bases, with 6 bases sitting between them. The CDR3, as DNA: TGCGCCAGCAGCTTGGAGATCCACGAGCAGTACTTC. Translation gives CASSLEIHEQYF.

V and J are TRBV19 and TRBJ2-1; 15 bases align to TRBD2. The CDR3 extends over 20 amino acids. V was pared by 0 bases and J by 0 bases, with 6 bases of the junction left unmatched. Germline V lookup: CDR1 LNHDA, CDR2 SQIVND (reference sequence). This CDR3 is CASSIDGLAGGPRSYNEQFF. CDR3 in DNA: TGTGCCAGTAGTATAGATGGACTAGCGGGAGGGCCGCGCTCCTACAATGAGCAGTTCTTC.

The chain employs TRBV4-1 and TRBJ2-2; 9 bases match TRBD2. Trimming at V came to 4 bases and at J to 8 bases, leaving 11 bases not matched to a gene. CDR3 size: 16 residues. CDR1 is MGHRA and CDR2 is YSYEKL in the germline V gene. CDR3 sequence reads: CASSRVYGSGRGELFF. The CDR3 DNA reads TGCGCCAGCAGCCGAGTCTACGGTAGCGGGAGAGGGGAGCTGTTTTTT.

CDR3 sequence: CASSYSNRGLYEQYF. DNA of the CDR3: TGTGCCAGCAGTTACTCGAACAGGGGCCTCTACGAGCAGTACTTC. This chain connects TRBV6-5 to TRBJ2-7, with TRBD1 matching 7 bases. The CDR3 totals 15 residues. J gave up 3 bases and V 0 bases, and 5 bases lay outside the gene matches. CDR1 and CDR2 from the germline V gene are MNHEY and SVGAGI.

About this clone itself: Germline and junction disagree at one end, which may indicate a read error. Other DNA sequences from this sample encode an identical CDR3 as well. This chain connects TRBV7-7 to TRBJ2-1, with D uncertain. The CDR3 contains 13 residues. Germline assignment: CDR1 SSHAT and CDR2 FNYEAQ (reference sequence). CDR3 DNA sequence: TGTGCTAGCAGCTTAAGGGCAGACAATGAGCAGTTCTTC. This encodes CASSLRADNEQFF.

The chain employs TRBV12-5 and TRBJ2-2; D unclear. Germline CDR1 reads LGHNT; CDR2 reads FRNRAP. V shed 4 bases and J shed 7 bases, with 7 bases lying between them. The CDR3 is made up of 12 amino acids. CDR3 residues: CASGYLFGELFF. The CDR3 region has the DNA TGTGCTAGTGGTTACTTGTTCGGGGAGCTGTTTTTT.

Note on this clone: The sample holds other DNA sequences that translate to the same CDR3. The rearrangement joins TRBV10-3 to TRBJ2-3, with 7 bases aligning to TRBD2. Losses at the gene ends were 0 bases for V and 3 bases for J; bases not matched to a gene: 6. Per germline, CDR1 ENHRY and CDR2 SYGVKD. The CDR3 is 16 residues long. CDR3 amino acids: CAISESSGGRTDTQYF. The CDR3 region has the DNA TGTGCCATCAGTGAGTCTTCGGGGGGAAGGACAGATACGCAGTATTTT.

The CDR3 loop is CASSPEGQGVTGELFF. For the CDR3, the DNA is TGTGCCAGCAGCCCAGAGGGACAGGGGGTAACCGGGGAGCTGTTTTTT. The chain is built from TRBV9 and TRBJ2-2; 11 bases line up with TRBD1. The CDR3 extends over 16 amino acids. The V gene's germline CDR1 is SGDLS and CDR2 YYNGEE. Germline trimming cut 4 bases from V and 5 bases from J; bases unmatched to any gene: 7.

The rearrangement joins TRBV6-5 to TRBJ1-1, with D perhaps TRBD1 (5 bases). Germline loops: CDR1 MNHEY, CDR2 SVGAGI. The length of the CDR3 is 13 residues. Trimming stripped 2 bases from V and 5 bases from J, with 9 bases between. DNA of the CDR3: TGTGCCAGCAGTTACAGCCGACAGACTGAAGCTTTCTTT. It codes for CASSYSRQTEAFF.

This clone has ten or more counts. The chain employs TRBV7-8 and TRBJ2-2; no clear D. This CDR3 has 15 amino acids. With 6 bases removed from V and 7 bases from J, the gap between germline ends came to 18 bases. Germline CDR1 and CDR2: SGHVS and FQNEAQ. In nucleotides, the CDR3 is TGTGCCAGCAGGGACCAAATTATAAGGGACGGGGAGCTGTTTTTT. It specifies CASRDQIIRDGELFF.

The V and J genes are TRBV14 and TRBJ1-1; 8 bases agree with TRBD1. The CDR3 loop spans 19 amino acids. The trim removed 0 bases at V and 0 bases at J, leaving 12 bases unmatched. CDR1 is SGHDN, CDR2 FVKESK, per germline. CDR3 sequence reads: CASSQDPRGLQPMNTEAFF. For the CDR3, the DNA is TGTGCCAGCAGCCAAGATCCCAGGGGGCTTCAACCGATGAACACTGAAGCTTTCTTT.

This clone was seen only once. CDR3 region: CAITRTGVLQYEQYF. The CDR3 bases are TGTGCCATCACCCGTACAGGGGTCCTCCAGTACGAGCAGTACTTC. The V and J genes are TRBV10-3 and TRBJ2-7; 7 bases align to TRBD1. This CDR3 is 15 amino acids long. Trimming removed 7 bases from V and 4 bases from J; junction bases left unmatched: 13. Germline CDR1 is ENHRY and CDR2 is SYGVKD.

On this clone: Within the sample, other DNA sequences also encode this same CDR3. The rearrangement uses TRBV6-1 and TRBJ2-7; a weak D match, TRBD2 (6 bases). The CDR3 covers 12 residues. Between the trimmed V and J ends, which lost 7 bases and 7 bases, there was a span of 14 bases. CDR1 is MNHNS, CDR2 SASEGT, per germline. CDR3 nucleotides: TGTGCCAGCACTCTAGGGGCGGGGGAGCAGTACTTC. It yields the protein CASTLGAGEQYF.

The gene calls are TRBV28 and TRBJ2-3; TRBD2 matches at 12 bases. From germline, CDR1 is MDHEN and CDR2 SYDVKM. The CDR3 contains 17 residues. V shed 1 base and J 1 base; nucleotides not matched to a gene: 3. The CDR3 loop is CASSLYSSGGGTDTQYF. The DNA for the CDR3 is TGTGCCAGCAGTTTATATTCTAGCGGGGGGGGCACAGATACGCAGTATTTT. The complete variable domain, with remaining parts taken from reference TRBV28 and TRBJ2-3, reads DVKVTQSSRYLVKRTGEKVFLECVQDMDHENMFWYRQDPGLGLRLIYFSYDVKMKEKGDIPEGYSVSREKKERFSLILESASTNQTSMYLCASSLYSSGGGTDTQYFGPGTRLTVL.

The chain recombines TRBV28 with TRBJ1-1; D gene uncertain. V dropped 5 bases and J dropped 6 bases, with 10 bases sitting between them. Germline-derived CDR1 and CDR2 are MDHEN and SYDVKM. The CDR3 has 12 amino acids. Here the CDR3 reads CASSTRVPEAFF. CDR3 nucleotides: TGTGCCAGCAGTACTAGAGTCCCTGAAGCTTTCTTT.

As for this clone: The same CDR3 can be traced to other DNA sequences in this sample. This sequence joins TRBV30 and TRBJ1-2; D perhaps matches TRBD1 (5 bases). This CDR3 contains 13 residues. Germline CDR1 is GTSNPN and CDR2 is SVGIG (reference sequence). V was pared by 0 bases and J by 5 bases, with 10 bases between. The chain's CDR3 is CAWSVRGPYGYTF. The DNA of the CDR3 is TGTGCCTGGAGTGTACGGGGACCGTATGGCTACACCTTC.

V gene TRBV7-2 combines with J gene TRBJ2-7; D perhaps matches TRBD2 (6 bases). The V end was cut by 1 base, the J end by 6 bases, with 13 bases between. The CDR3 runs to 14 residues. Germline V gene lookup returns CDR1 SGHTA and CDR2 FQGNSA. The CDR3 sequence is CASSLGGNLREQYF. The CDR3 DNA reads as TGTGCCAGCAGCTTAGGCGGGAATCTTCGCGAGCAGTACTTC.

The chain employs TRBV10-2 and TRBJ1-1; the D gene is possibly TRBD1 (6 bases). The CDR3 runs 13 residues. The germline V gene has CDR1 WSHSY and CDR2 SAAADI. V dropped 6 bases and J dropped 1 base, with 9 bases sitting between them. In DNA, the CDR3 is TGCGCCAGCAGGAACAGGGAGAACACTGAAGCTTTCTTT. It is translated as CASRNRENTEAFF.